This TCR beta chain stems from a study of T cells in tumors after PD-1 blockade. Germline CDR1 reads MNHEY; CDR2 reads SMNVEV (reference sequence). The CDR3 has 15 residues. V lost 6 bases and J lost 6, with 21 bases in between. This clone has only a few counts. As yet, its antigen is unknown. Study-wide results and caveats: About 41% of tumor TCR clonotypes were also found in blood. Clonal replacement, not reinvigoration, is suggested for expanded exhausted CD8+ clones after therapy.

Some clones are missing from TCRdb's copy, which holds only in-frame ones; the method was immunoSEQ multiplex PCR. The sample has over a thousand clones; more than 60% are singletons. This clonotype originated in a human donor with basal cell carcinoma. V and J are TRBV27 and TRBJ2-7; the D is unclear. The sample was tumor tissue, taken before anti-PD-1 treatment. CDR3 loop: CASRALLGSASEQYF. CDR3 bases: TGTGCCAGCAGAGCCCTCCTGGGTAGTGCCTCCGAGCAGTACTTC.